One T cell receptor (beta chain) is described in this entry. These data are taken from a study of blood T cell repertoires in COVID-19. The CDR3 totals 16 residues. V lost 5 bases and J 2 bases, leaving 15 bases between the germline ends. Germline V gene data show CDR1 as SGHVS and CDR2 as FNYEAQ. Here immunoSEQ multiplex PCR was the method, and the copy in TCRdb shows in-frame clones only, minus some. The data hold about 200,000 clones, with 82% observed a single time. This rearrangement joins TRBV7-6 to TRBJ2-2; D is uncertain. This sequence originates from a woman of 80 years or more with COVID-19, enrolled during active disease. The sequenced sample consisted of peripheral blood. The CDR3 is CASSLSLFSNTGELFF. CDR3 DNA: TGTGCCAGCAGCCTATCCCTGTTCTCCAACACCGGGGAGCTGTTTTTT.